This T cell receptor (beta chain) came from a study of T cell responses to AZD1222 COVID-19 vaccine. The method was immunoSEQ multiplex PCR; TCRdb's version includes in-frame clones alone and lacks a portion of them. Of some 70,000 clones listed, roughly four fifths are singletons. The receptor comes from an adult in good health. Sequencing used peripheral blood, obtained on day 0 of AZD1222 vaccination.

The CDR3 region is CASSLTGPNQPQHF. CDR3 sequence (DNA): TGTGCCAGCAGTTTGACAGGGCCCAATCAGCCCCAGCATTTT. This chain uses TRBV27 with TRBJ1-5; TRBD1 agrees at 7 bases. V was clipped by 3 bases and J by 3 bases; unmatched bases: 2. Germline CDR1 reads MNHEY; CDR2 reads SMNVEV (reference sequence). This CDR3 comprises 14 residues.